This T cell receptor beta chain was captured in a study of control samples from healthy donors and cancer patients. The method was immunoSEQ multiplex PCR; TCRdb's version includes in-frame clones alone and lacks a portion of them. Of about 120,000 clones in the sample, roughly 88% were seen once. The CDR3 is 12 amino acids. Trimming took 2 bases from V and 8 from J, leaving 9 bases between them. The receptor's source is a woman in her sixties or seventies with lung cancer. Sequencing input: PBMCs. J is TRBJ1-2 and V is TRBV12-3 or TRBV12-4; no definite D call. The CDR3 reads CASSLRFEGYTF. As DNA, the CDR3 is TGTGCCAGCAGTTTAAGGTTCGAGGGCTACACCTTC.